The 29 T cell receptor beta chains given below trace back to one sample, sequenced in a study of blood T cells in healthy people across ages. The second PCR ran roughly 7 to 12 cycles with a sample-barcoded 5' primer and J-beta primers. In TCRdb, the 5' RACE reads were re-called with MiXCR into one record per CDR3 protein. The sample includes some 890,000 distinct CDR3 sequences, about 27% seen only once; the top ten take more than 8.5%. This same sample was also part of a study on T cells of mothers and their children.

The specimen was blood. The receptors derive from a woman aged 40 to 50 in good health.

Only a few counts were recorded for this clonotype. This rearrangement joins TRBV28 to TRBJ1-1; 10 nucleotides agree with TRBD1. Germline CDR1 is MDHEN and CDR2 is SYDVKM. CDR3 length equals 16 residues. The V segment lost 3 bases and the J segment 5 bases; nucleotides outside the gene matches: 9. CDR3 residues: CASSFQTGGWETEAFF. The CDR3 nucleotides are TGTGCCAGCAGTTTCCAGACAGGGGGCTGGGAAACTGAAGCTTTCTTT.

The genes are TRBV5-1 and TRBJ2-5, with no clear D. The germline V gene encodes CDR1 SGHRS and CDR2 YFSETQ. V shed 4 bases and J shed 3 bases, with 4 bases lying between them. CDR3 length: 11 residues. The CDR3 nucleotides read TGCGCCAGCAGCGGTAAAGAGACCCAGTACTTC. Translation: CASSGKETQYF.

On this clonotype itself: This may arise from a read error, as a much more abundant clone is one base away. V gene TRBV7-3 combines with J gene TRBJ1-1, with TRBD1 matching 9 bases. V gave up 7 bases and J gave up 7 bases; unmatched junction bases: 13. CDR1 SGHTA and CDR2 FQGTGA come from the germline V gene. The CDR3 covers 15 residues. Here the CDR3 reads CASNVDRGPSIEAFF. CDR3 bases: TGTGCCAGCAACGTGGACAGGGGTCCGTCGATTGAAGCTTTCTTT.

The J gene is TRBJ2-7, the V gene TRBV5-1; D might be TRBD1 or TRBD2, each matching 5 bases. Trimming shortened V by 5 bases and J by 5 bases, and 14 bases separated the two germline ends. This CDR3 comprises 13 residues. Germline CDR1 SGHRS, CDR2 YFSETQ. CDR3 loop: CASSQGRWNEQYF. The DNA for the CDR3 is TGCGCCAGCAGTCAGGGACGGTGGAACGAGCAGTACTTC. The variable domain in full, completed from reference TRBV5-1 and TRBJ2-7, reads KAGVTQTPRYLIKTRGQQVTLSCSPISGHRSVSWYQQTPGQGLQFLFEYFSETQRNKGNFPGRFSGRQFSNSRSEMNVSTLELGDSALYLCASSQGRWNEQYFGPGTRLTVT.

The chain couples TRBV29-1 to TRBJ2-7; D may be TRBD2 (5 bases). The CDR3 runs to 13 residues. Germline CDR1 is SQVTM and CDR2 is ANQGSEA. Trimming shortened V by 0 bases and J by 4 bases, and 10 bases separated the two germline ends. The CDR3 DNA follows: TGCAGCGTTGAAGACCGGCCGGGGTACGAGCAGTACTTC. Translated, it gives CSVEDRPGYEQYF.

The V and J genes are TRBV7-2 and TRBJ2-1, with D possibly matching TRBD1 (6 bases). The DNA end is more similar to TRBJ2-7, so the J call may be wrong. The CDR3 runs to 15 residues. Germline CDR1 and CDR2: SGHTA and FQGNSA. CDR3 sequence: CASSLRGTTYNEQYF. The CDR3 bases are TGTGCCAGCAGCTTAAGGGGGACCACCTACAATGAGCAGTACTTC.

For this clonotype: A much larger clone is a single base away; this may be a read error. The chain carries TRBV20-1 and TRBJ2-7; 7 bases agree with TRBD1. The CDR3 is made up of 13 amino acids. From germline, CDR1 is DFQATT and CDR2 SNEGSKA (reference sequence). This CDR3 reads CSTRSDRAYEQYF. DNA of the CDR3: TGCAGTACTAGGTCCGACAGGGCCTACGAGCAGTACTTC.

There are many counts of this clonotype. The genes are TRBV20-1 and TRBJ2-7, with 8 bases lining up with TRBD2. J lost 1 base, V lost 5 bases, and 4 bases had no gene match. The CDR3 extends over 13 amino acids. Germline V gives CDR1 DFQATT, CDR2 SNEGSKA (reference sequence). CDR3 loop: CSAFAGGSYEQYF. As DNA, the CDR3 is TGCAGTGCTTTCGCGGGGGGTTCCTACGAGCAGTACTTC.

This clonotype occurred once. V and J are TRBV28 and TRBJ1-2; D may be TRBD1 (5 bases). Trimming pared 6 bases from V and 3 bases from J, leaving 8 bases between. CDR1 and CDR2 from the germline V gene are MDHEN and SYDVKM. CDR3 length equals 12 residues. The CDR3 bases are TGTGCCAGCAGGCTGACAGACTATGGCTACACCTTC. Translated, it gives CASRLTDYGYTF.

This clonotype appeared a few times. The genes are TRBV6-2 or TRBV6-3 and TRBJ1-1; D remains ambiguous. Deletions cut 0 bases from V and 2 bases from J, with 13 bases between. Germline CDR1 is MNHEY and CDR2 is SVGEGT. There are 16 residues in the CDR3. CDR3 bases: TGTGCCAGCAGTTACTCGCAAGGAGGGATCAACACTGAAGCTTTCTTT. Translating it yields CASSYSQGGINTEAFF.

This clonotype was detected many times. The chain couples TRBV28 to TRBJ1-1; D ambiguous. Trimming left V 4 bases short and J 10 bases short, with 25 bases between. Germline CDR1 and CDR2: MDHEN and SYDVKM. The CDR3 has 16 residues. CDR3 in DNA: TGTGCCAGCAGTTCCCCCAGTAGGAGGACTTGGGGTATAGCTTTCTTT. This codes for CASSSPSRRTWGIAFF.

This clonotype showed up just once. One end of the junction does not line up with germline, which may come from a read error. The chain's CDR3 is CASSSHRNIGELFF. CDR3 nucleotides: TGTGCCAGCAGCTCGCACAGGAACATCGGGGAGCTGTTTTTT. The chain links TRBV14 to TRBJ2-2; a possible D gene is TRBD1 (5 bases). Germline V gene sequence: CDR1 SGHDN, CDR2 FVKESK. The CDR3 sequence is 14 residues long.

In this sample, this clonotype turned up many times. The chain recombines TRBV28 with TRBJ2-7; 8 nucleotides agree with TRBD2. Trimming at V came to 4 bases and at J to 3 bases, leaving 8 bases not matched to a gene. Germline CDR1 and CDR2: MDHEN and SYDVKM. The CDR3 loop spans 15 amino acids. DNA of the CDR3: TGTGCCAGCAGTTCTCGGACTAGCCGTAACTACGAGCAGTACTTC. Protein: CASSSRTSRNYEQYF.

The gene calls are TRBV9 and TRBJ2-1; no reliable D call. This CDR3 region has 13 residues. Germline-derived CDR1 and CDR2 are SGDLS and YYNGEE. V was clipped by 2 bases and J by 10 bases, with 13 bases between them. The CDR3 is CASSVAPAYEQFF. In DNA, the CDR3 is TGTGCCAGCAGCGTCGCCCCGGCTTACGAGCAGTTCTTC.

This clonotype was seen at least ten times. The chain employs TRBV5-4 and TRBJ2-5, with 9 bases fitting TRBD2. In germline, CDR1 is SGHNT, CDR2 YYREEE (reference sequence). The CDR3 runs to 18 residues. V lost 0 bases and J lost 1; bases outside the gene matches: 10. Written as DNA, the CDR3 is TGTGCCAGCAGCTTGGGGGCTAGCGGGGCCCGATCCCAAGAGACCCAGTACTTC. Translation: CASSLGASGARSQETQYF.

In regard to this clonotype: Being one base from a much bigger clone, this may be a read error. This rearrangement joins TRBV7-6 to TRBJ2-4, with 10 bases identical to TRBD2. Germline CDR1 and CDR2: SGHVS and FNYEAQ. J was trimmed by 13 bases and V by 0 bases; bases with no gene match: 9. This CDR3 contains 15 residues. The DNA of the CDR3 is TGTGCCAGCAGCTTAGCCCCTAGCGGGGGAAAAGAGCAGTACTTC. Residues: CASSLAPSGGKEQYF.

This clonotype was observed at least ten times. This rearrangement joins TRBV18 to TRBJ2-1; 10 bases fit TRBD2. Germline lookup yields CDR1 KGHSH and CDR2 LQKENI. CDR3 length equals 15 residues. V trimming: 8 bases; J trimming: 5 bases; junction bases outside the gene matches: 9. The CDR3, as DNA: TGTGCCAGCAGTCCCCGGACTAGCGGACACAATGAGCAGTTCTTC. Translating gives CASSPRTSGHNEQFF.

The chain joins TRBV30 to TRBJ1-6; D gene ambiguous. The germline V gene has CDR1 GTSNPN and CDR2 SVGIG (reference sequence). V lost 1 base and J lost 13, with 11 bases in between. The CDR3 covers 12 residues. The CDR3 region is CAWSAQNLPLHF. The CDR3 region has the DNA TGTGCCTGGAGTGCGCAGAACCTTCCCCTCCACTTT.

As for this clonotype: This clone may be a read error of a much larger clone one base away. V gene TRBV6-1 combines with J gene TRBJ1-2; D might be TRBD1 (6 bases). Germline V gene lookup returns CDR1 MNHNS and CDR2 SASEGT. CDR3 size: 12 residues. Trimming left V 11 bases short and J 7 bases short, with 17 bases between. The CDR3 protein is CAGAQGHCGYTF. The CDR3 region has the DNA TGTGCCGGCGCCCAGGGGCACTGTGGCTACACCTTC.

The chain has TRBV20-1 and TRBJ1-2; D might be TRBD1 (6 bases). Germline V gives CDR1 DFQATT, CDR2 SNEGSKA (reference sequence). The CDR3 totals 14 residues. Trimming removed 6 bases from V and 4 bases from J, with 18 bases in between. The chain's CDR3 is CSAGDRDKGYGYTF. Here the CDR3 DNA reads TGCAGTGCCGGAGACCGGGACAAAGGCTATGGCTACACCTTC.

This clonotype was found a few times. V gene TRBV29-1 combines with J gene TRBJ2-2, with D perhaps TRBD1 or TRBD2 (6 bases each). CDR3 length equals 15 residues. V gave up 4 bases and J gave up 3 bases, with 15 bases separating them. The germline gives CDR1 SQVTM, CDR2 ANQGSEA. The CDR3 DNA follows: TGCAGCGTTGCTCGGGGGCTAAGGGACACCGGGGAGCTGTTTTTT. Residues: CSVARGLRDTGELFF.

This clonotype was counted only a few times. This rearrangement joins TRBV12-3 or TRBV12-4 to TRBJ2-7; the match to TRBD2 covers 7 bases. The trim removed 3 bases at V and 5 bases at J, leaving 10 bases unmatched. The CDR3 length is 15 residues. Here the CDR3 reads CASSLGLRGRNEQYF. CDR3 in DNA: TGTGCCAGCAGTTTGGGTTTGCGGGGGAGGAACGAGCAGTACTTC.

This clonotype showed up just a few times. CDR3 residues: CAWSVGGLRKQFF. In DNA form, the CDR3 reads TGTGCCTGGAGTGTGGGGGGGTTGCGAAAGCAGTTCTTC. The chain recombines TRBV30 with TRBJ2-1; 7 bases fit TRBD2. V gave up 0 bases and J gave up 11 bases; unmatched junction bases: 7. The length of the CDR3 is 13 residues. Germline CDR1 and CDR2: GTSNPN and SVGIG (reference sequence).

This chain joins TRBV6-5 and TRBJ1-2, with D perhaps matching TRBD1 (6 bases). The V and J ends lost 6 bases and 8 bases respectively, with 19 bases between them. This CDR3 comprises 14 residues. Germline V lookup: CDR1 MNHEY, CDR2 SVGAGI. As DNA, the CDR3 is TGTGCCAGCAGAGGCGAGCAGGGGAGTTGGGGCTACACCTTC. As protein: CASRGEQGSWGYTF.

The rearrangement joins TRBV2 to TRBJ2-5, with D maybe TRBD2 (6 bases). The CDR3 spans 14 residues. The V end lost 4 bases, the J end lost 5 bases, and 14 bases lay between the germline ends. Germline CDR1 and CDR2: SNHLY and FYNNEI. Written as DNA, the CDR3 is TGTGCCAGCAGTGTTGGGAGGCTGAGTGAGACCCAGTACTTC. Protein sequence: CASSVGRLSETQYF.

This clonotype has more than one count but fewer than ten. The chain couples TRBV14 to TRBJ1-3; D not certain. Germline V lookup: CDR1 SGHDN, CDR2 FVKESK. CDR3 length equals 12 residues. The germline V and J ends were trimmed by 4 bases and 6 bases, with 7 bases remaining between them. This CDR3 reads CASSPSINTIYF. Written as DNA, the CDR3 is TGTGCCAGCAGCCCATCCATAAACACCATATATTTT.

This sequence joins TRBV12-3 or TRBV12-4 and TRBJ1-2; the match to TRBD1 covers 11 bases. The CDR3 is 14 amino acids. The ends lost 3 bases at V and 8 bases at J; junction bases unmatched: 5. The CDR3: CASSLDRGRIGYTF. The CDR3 coding sequence is TGTGCCAGCAGTTTGGACAGGGGGCGCATCGGCTACACCTTC.

The chain is built from TRBV7-9 and TRBJ2-7, with D uncertain. The germline gives CDR1 SEHNR, CDR2 FQNEAQ (reference sequence). The CDR3 extends over 14 amino acids. V lost 5 bases, J lost 2 bases, and 13 bases lay in between. The CDR3 DNA follows: TGTGCCAGCAGCCAAACCCTCGTCCCCTACGAGCAGTACTTC. Translated, it gives CASSQTLVPYEQYF.

This chain links TRBV5-1 with TRBJ2-2, with D possibly TRBD1 on 5 matching bases. Germline CDR1 reads SGHRS; CDR2 reads YFSETQ. The CDR3 totals 15 residues. Trimming took 0 bases from V and 8 from J, leaving 14 bases between them. CDR3 in amino acids: CASSLEQAVGGELFF. In DNA, the CDR3 is TGCGCCAGCAGCTTGGAACAGGCCGTGGGGGGGGAGCTGTTTTTT.